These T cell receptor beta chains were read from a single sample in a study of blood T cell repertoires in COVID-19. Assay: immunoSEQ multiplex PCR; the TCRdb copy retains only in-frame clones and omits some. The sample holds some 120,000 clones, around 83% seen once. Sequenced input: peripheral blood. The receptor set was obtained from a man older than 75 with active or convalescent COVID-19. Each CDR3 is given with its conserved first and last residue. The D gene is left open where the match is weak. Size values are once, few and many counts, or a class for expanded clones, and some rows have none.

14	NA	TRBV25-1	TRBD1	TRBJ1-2	CASSTSQGARGYTF	TGTGCCAGCAGTACCTCGCAGGGGGCGCGGGGCTACACCTTC
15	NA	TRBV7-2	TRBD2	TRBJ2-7	CASSPRLAVSYEQYF	TGTGCCAGCAGCCCCCGACTAGCGGTTTCCTACGAGCAGTACTTC
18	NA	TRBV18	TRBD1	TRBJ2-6	CASSPPGQGAAGANVLTF	TGTGCCAGCTCACCACCGGGACAGGGGGCGGCTGGGGCCAACGTCCTGACTTTC
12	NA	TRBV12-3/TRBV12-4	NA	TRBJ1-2	CASRNPGAGYTF	TGTGCCAGCAGAAACCCAGGGGCTGGCTACACCTTC
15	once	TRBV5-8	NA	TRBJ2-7	CASSLEWARDYEQYF	TGTGCCAGCAGCTTGGAGTGGGCCCGAGACTACGAGCAGTACTTC
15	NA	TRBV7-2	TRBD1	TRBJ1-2	CASSLPPGTGSGYTF	TGTGCCAGCAGCTTACCTCCGGGGACAGGGTCTGGCTACACCTTC
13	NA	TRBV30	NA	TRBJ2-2	CAWIPRGSGELFF	TGTGCCTGGATTCCTCGGGGTTCCGGGGAGCTGTTTTTT
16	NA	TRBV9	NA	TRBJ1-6	CASSAGVGGQNSPLHF	TGTGCCAGCAGCGCGGGGGTAGGCGGGCAAAATTCACCCCTCCACTTT
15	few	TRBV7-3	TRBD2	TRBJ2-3	CASSQRGGRADTQYF	TGTGCCAGCAGCCAGCGGGGGGGACGGGCAGATACGCAGTATTTT
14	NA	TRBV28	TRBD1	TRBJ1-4	CASSPGTGEEKLFF	TGTGCCAGCAGTCCCGGGACAGGGGAAGAAAAACTGTTTTTT
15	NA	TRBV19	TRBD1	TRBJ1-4	CASNDRGPTNEKLFF	TGTGCCAGTAATGACAGGGGGCCGACTAATGAAAAACTGTTTTTT
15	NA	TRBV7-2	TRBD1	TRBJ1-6	CASSPGQGRNSPLHF	TGTGCCAGCAGCCCTGGACAGGGTAGGAATTCACCCCTCCACTTT
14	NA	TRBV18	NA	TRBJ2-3	CASSLGLSTDTQYF	TGTGCCAGCTCACTTGGACTAAGCACAGATACGCAGTATTTT
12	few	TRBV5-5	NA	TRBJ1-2	CASSPDSYGYTF	TGTGCCAGCAGCCCAGACAGTTATGGCTACACCTTC
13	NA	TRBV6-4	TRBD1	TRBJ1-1	CASSEAGTGEAFF	TGTGCCAGCAGTGAAGCCGGGACAGGGGAAGCTTTCTTT
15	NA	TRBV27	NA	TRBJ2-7	CASSTTDRRAHEQYF	TGTGCCAGCAGTACCACGGACAGGAGGGCCCACGAGCAGTACTTC
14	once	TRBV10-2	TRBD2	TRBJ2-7	CASYPLAGSYEQYF	TGCGCCAGCTACCCACTAGCGGGGAGCTACGAGCAGTACTTC
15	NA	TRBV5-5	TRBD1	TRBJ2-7	CASSPRQGVAHEQYF	TGTGCCAGCAGCCCCCGACAGGGTGTAGCCCACGAGCAGTACTTC
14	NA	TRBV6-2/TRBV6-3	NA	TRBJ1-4	CASSYSKAVGKLFF	TGTGCCAGCAGTTACTCGAAAGCGGTTGGAAAACTGTTTTTT
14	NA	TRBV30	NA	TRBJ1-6	CAYSGLLANSPLHF	TGTGCCTATTCGGGACTCCTAGCGAATTCACCCCTCCACTTT
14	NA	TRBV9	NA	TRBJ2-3	CASSLSAITDTQYF	TGTGCCAGCAGTCTGAGCGCGATCACAGATACGCAGTATTTT
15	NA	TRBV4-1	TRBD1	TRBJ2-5	CASRSGTGSLETQYF	TGCGCCAGCCGTAGTGGGACAGGGTCACTGGAGACCCAGTACTTC
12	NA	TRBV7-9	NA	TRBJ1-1	CASSSFGAEAFF	TGTGCCAGCAGCTCCTTCGGGGCTGAAGCTTTCTTT
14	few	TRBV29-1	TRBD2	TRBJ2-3	CSVEGGGSTDTQYF	TGCAGCGTTGAAGGGGGGGGTAGCACAGATACGCAGTATTTT
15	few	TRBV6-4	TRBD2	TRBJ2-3	CASTLVAGGPDTQYF	TGTGCCAGCACCCTCGTAGCGGGGGGGCCAGATACGCAGTATTTT
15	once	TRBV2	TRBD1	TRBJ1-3	CASSLGQGSIDTIYF	TGTGCCAGCAGTTTAGGACAGGGAAGTATTGACACCATATATTTT
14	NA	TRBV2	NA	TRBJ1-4	CASSPQGSNEKLFF	TGTGCCAGCAGTCCGCAGGGGTCTAATGAAAAACTGTTTTTT
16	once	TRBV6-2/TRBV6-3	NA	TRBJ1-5	CASSQPGGYSNQPQHF	TGTGCCAGCAGTCAACCCGGGGGGTATAGCAATCAGCCCCAGCATTTT
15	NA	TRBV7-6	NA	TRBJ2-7	CASSLVGGPSYEQYF	TGTGCCAGCAGTTTAGTGGGGGGTCCCTCCTACGAGCAGTACTTC
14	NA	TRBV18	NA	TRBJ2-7	CASSAGLRSYEQYF	TGTGCCAGCTCAGCCGGACTCCGTTCCTACGAGCAGTACTTC
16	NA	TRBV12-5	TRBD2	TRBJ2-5	CASGWTSGAIQETQYF	TGTGCTAGTGGTTGGACTAGCGGGGCCATCCAAGAGACCCAGTACTTC
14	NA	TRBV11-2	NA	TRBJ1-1	CASSLDGTSAEAFF	TGTGCCAGCAGCTTAGATGGGACAAGTGCTGAAGCTTTCTTT
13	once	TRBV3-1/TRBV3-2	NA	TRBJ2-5	CASTLEAGQGQYF	TGTGCCAGCACCTTAGAGGCAGGCCAGGGCCAGTACTTC
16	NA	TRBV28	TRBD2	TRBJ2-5	CASSFLLAGVQETQYF	TGTGCCAGCAGTTTCCTCCTAGCGGGGGTCCAAGAGACCCAGTACTTC
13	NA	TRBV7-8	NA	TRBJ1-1	CASSFGQGTEAFF	TGTGCCAGCAGCTTCGGTCAGGGGACTGAAGCTTTCTTT